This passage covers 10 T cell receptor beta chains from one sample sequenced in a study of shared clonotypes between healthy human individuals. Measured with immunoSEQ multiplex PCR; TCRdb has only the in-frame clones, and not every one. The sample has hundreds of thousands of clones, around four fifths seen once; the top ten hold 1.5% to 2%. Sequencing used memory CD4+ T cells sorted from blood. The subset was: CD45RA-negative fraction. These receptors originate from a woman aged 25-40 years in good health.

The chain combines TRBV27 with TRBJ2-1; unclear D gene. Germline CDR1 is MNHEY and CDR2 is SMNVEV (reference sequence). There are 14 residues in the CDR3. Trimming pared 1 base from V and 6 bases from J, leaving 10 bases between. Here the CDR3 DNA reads TGTGCCAGCAGTTTATACAAGGATGTCAATGAGCAGTTCTTC. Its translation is CASSLYKDVNEQFF.

CDR3 nucleotide sequence: TGTGCCAGCAGCTTGTTAGCGGGAGGGCCAAGCTACAATGAGCAGTTCTTC. Protein sequence: CASSLLAGGPSYNEQFF. The chain joins TRBV5-4 to TRBJ2-1; 11 bases line up with TRBD2. The trim removed 1 base at V and 3 bases at J, leaving 6 bases unmatched. Germline V gene sequence: CDR1 SGHNT, CDR2 YYREEE (reference sequence). This CDR3 comprises 17 residues. Looking up the rest from reference TRBV5-4 and TRBJ2-1 gives the full variable domain: ETGVTQSPTHLIKTRGQQVTLRCSSQSGHNTVSWYQQALGQGPQFIFQYYREEENGRGNFPPRFSGLQFPNYSSELNVNALELDDSALYLCASSLLAGGPSYNEQFFGPGTRLTVL.

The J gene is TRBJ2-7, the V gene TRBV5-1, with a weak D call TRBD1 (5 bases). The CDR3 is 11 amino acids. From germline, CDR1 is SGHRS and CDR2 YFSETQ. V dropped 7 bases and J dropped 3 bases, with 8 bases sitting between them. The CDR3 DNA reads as TGCGCCAGCGCGGACAACTACGAGCAGTACTTC. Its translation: CASADNYEQYF.

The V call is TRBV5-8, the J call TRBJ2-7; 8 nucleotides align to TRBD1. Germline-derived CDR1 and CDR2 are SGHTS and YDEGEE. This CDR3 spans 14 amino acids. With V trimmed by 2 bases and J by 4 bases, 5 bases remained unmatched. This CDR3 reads CASSLPGGWYEQYF. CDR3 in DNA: TGTGCCAGCAGCTTACCAGGGGGCTGGTACGAGCAGTACTTC.

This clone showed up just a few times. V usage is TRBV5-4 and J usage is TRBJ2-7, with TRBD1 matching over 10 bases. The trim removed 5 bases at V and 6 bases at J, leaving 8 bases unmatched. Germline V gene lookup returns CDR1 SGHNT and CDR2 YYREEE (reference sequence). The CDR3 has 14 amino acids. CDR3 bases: TGTGCCAGCAGTACGACAGGGGGCGTTTTCGAGCAGTACTTC. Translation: CASSTTGGVFEQYF.

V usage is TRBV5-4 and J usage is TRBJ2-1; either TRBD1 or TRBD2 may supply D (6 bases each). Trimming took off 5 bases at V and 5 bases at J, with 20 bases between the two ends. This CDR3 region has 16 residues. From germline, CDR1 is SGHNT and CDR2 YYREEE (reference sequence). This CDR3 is CASSSGGGTQNNEQFF. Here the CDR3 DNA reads TGTGCCAGCAGTTCCGGGGGCGGGACCCAGAACAATGAGCAGTTCTTC.

The DNA of the CDR3 is TGTGCCAGCAGTGAAGAGGGCGGAGCGCACTACGAGCAGTACTTC. Translating gives CASSEEGGAHYEQYF. The rearrangement uses TRBV2 and TRBJ2-7; the D is unclear. The germline gives CDR1 SNHLY, CDR2 FYNNEI. Between the trimmed V and J ends, which lost 1 base and 3 bases, there was a span of 13 bases. The CDR3 length is 15 residues. Full variable domain (outside the CDR3, taken from reference TRBV2 and TRBJ2-7): EPEVTQTPSHQVTQMGQEVILRCVPISNHLYFYWYRQILGQKVEFLVSFYNNEISEKSEIFDDQFSVERPDGSNFTLKIRSTKLEDSAMYFCASSEEGGAHYEQYFGPGTRLTVT.

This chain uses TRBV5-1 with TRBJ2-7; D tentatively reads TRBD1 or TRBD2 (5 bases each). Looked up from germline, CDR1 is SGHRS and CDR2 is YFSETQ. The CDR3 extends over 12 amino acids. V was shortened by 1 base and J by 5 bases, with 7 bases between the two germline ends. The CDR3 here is CASSLWGNEQYF. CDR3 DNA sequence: TGCGCCAGCAGCTTGTGGGGGAACGAGCAGTACTTC.

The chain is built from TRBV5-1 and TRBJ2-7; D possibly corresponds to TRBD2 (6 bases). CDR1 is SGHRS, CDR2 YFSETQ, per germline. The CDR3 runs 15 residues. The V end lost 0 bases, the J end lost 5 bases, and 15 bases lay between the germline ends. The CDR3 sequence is CASSLVAGRSNEQYF. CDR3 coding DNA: TGCGCCAGCAGCTTGGTGGCGGGACGCTCGAACGAGCAGTACTTC.

The CDR3 is CASSFLTGPGGEQYF. The CDR3 DNA is TGCGCCAGCAGCTTTCTGACGGGCCCAGGTGGCGAGCAGTACTTC. J is TRBJ2-7 and V is TRBV5-1; D unclear. With 2 bases removed from V and 6 bases from J, the gap between germline ends came to 18 bases. Germline V gene sequence: CDR1 SGHRS, CDR2 YFSETQ. There are 15 residues in the CDR3.